Listed below are T cell receptor beta chains from one sample, sequenced in a study of T cells after yellow fever vaccination. TCRdb processed the 5' RACE reads anew with MiXCR; each CDR3 protein has one entry. The sample has some 600,000 distinct CDR3 sequences; about a sixth are singletons. The starting material was PBMCs, obtained about 5 days after the first yellow fever vaccination. Receptors were obtained from a man in his late teens or twenties who received the YFV17D yellow fever vaccine. Each CDR3 is given with its conserved first and last residue. A D gene is named only where the DNA matches it firmly. The size field is filled for only some rows; it gives once, few, many or a size class.

>TRBJ1-2|-|-|TRBV2
TGTGCCAGCAGTGAAAAACCGACAGGCTATGGCTACACCTTC
CASSEKPTGYGYTF
>TRBJ1-6|TRBD1|-|TRBV6-5
TGTGCCAGCAGTTACTCGGGGACAGGGGACTCACCCCTCCACTTT
CASSYSGTGDSPLHF
>TRBJ1-4|TRBD1|few|TRBV7-9
TGTGCCAGCAGCCTGGGACAGGTTGAGGAAAAACTGTTTTTT
CASSLGQVEEKLFF
>TRBJ1-6|-|few|TRBV28
TGTGCCAGCAGTGGTCCCGGAGGGGGTGTGAATTCACCCCTCCACTTT
CASSGPGGGVNSPLHF
>TRBJ2-5|-|-|TRBV5-6
TGTGCCAGCAGCTTGGAGGCCCTTAGGGGCGGGACCCAGTACTTC
CASSLEALRGGTQYF
>TRBJ2-3|TRBD2|-|TRBV7-9
TGTGCCAGCAGCCCCCGCGGGGGAGGGGGCACAGATACGCAGTATTTT
CASSPRGGGGTDTQYF
>TRBJ2-5|TRBD2|few|TRBV20-1
TGCAGTGCTAGAGGGGTAGCGGGGTCGGGGACCCAGTACTTC
CSARGVAGSGTQYF
>TRBJ2-1|TRBD2|few|TRBV5-1
TGCGCCAGCAGCTCCCCCTGGAGCGGGGTGGCCTACAATGAGCAGTTCTTC
CASSSPWSGVAYNEQFF
>TRBJ1-1|-|-|TRBV29-1
TGCAGCGTTGAAGCTGTTCGAGACGCTGAAGCTTTCTTT
CSVEAVRDAEAFF
>TRBJ2-1|TRBD1|-|TRBV18
TGTGCCAGCACCTCGGACAGGGCCTACAATGAGCAGTTCTTC
CASTSDRAYNEQFF
>TRBJ2-7|-|few|TRBV2
TGTGCCAGCAGTGAAGCGGTTTTCGAGATCGCCTACGAGCAGTACTTC
CASSEAVFEIAYEQYF
>TRBJ1-3|-|-|TRBV28
TGTGCCAGCAGTTTATTACCGGGAGCTGGAAACACCATATATTTT
CASSLLPGAGNTIYF
>TRBJ2-2|TRBD1|-|TRBV6-5
TGTGCCAGCAGTTCCCAGACAGGGTTTACCGGGGAGCTGTTTTTT
CASSSQTGFTGELFF
>TRBJ1-6|TRBD1|few|TRBV5-4
TGTGCCAGCAGCGTAGGGGGCCGGAATTCACCCCTCCACTTT
CASSVGGRNSPLHF
>TRBJ1-2|-|few|TRBV7-2
TGTGCCAGCAGCGCGACGGTACAGGGAGATGGCTACACCTTC
CASSATVQGDGYTF
>TRBJ2-6|-|-|TRBV5-5
TGTGCCAGCAGCCAATTGAAAGAGACTGGGGCCAACGTCCTGACTTTC
CASSQLKETGANVLTF
>TRBJ2-5|-|few|TRBV6-5
TGTGCCAGCAGTTCACGACGGTGGGAGACCCAGTACTTC
CASSSRRWETQYF